Following are 31 T cell receptor beta chains from one sample sequenced in a study of blood T cells in healthy people across ages. The second PCR ran roughly 7 to 12 cycles with a sample-barcoded 5' primer and J-beta primers. Each CDR3 protein gets one entry after TCRdb re-called the 5' RACE reads with MiXCR. The profile shows 700,000 or so distinct CDR3 sequences, 40% to 45% of them singletons. Sequenced sample: blood. These receptors all stem from a man older than 75 in good health.

This clonotype has at least ten counts. This chain connects TRBV29-1 to TRBJ2-4, with 9 bases aligning to TRBD1. J lost 8 bases, V lost 7 bases, and 3 bases had no gene match. The V gene's germline CDR1 is SQVTM and CDR2 ANQGSEA. The CDR3 totals 11 residues. DNA of the CDR3: TGCAGCGGGAGGACAGGGGACATTCAGTACTTC. Protein sequence: CSGRTGDIQYF.

This sequence joins TRBV4-3 and TRBJ1-3; 7 bases are a match to TRBD1. Unmatched junction bases numbered 1, after V lost 2 bases and J lost 0 bases. The CDR3 length is 15 residues. Germline CDR1 LGHNA, CDR2 YSLEER. CDR3 bases: TGCGCCAGCAGCCAAACAGGGGACTCTGGAAACACCATATATTTT. Translating gives CASSQTGDSGNTIYF.

The rearrangement uses TRBV6-1 and TRBJ2-4; no definite D call. Germline-derived CDR1 and CDR2 are MNHNS and SASEGT. The CDR3 runs 15 residues. Deletions cut 1 base from V and 15 bases from J, with 22 bases between. CDR3 nucleotide sequence: TGTGCCAGCAGTGAAGGCATAGGGTTCGGCTACGAGCGGTACTTC. It codes for CASSEGIGFGYERYF.

V and J are TRBV15 and TRBJ2-3; 9 bases are a match to TRBD2. CDR3 length equals 16 residues. After removal of 5 bases from V and 5 bases from J, the junction contained 11 bases not matched to a gene. Per germline, CDR1 LNHNV and CDR2 YYDKDF (reference sequence). As DNA, the CDR3 is TGTGCCACCAGCCCAGGCGCTAGCGGGGCGTTAGATACGCAGTATTTT. It is translated as CATSPGASGALDTQYF.

With respect to this clonotype: With a much larger clone just one base away, this may be a read error. The chain carries TRBV28 and TRBJ2-1; D not resolved. The ends were cut back, 5 bases at V and 0 bases at J, with 14 bases in the middle. The CDR3 has 16 residues. From germline, CDR1 is MDHEN and CDR2 SYDVKM. The CDR3 loop is CASSAVTGSSYNEQFF. The DNA for the CDR3 is TGTGCCAGCAGTGCAGTCACGGGTAGCTCCTACAATGAGCAGTTCTTC.

The chain uses TRBV6-4 and TRBJ1-1; TRBD1 might be the D (5 bases). V was shortened by 0 bases and J by 5 bases, with 25 bases between the two germline ends. Germline-derived CDR1 and CDR2 are MRHNA and SNTAGT. The CDR3 extends over 19 amino acids. The CDR3 DNA sequence: TGTGCCAGCAGTGACTCGCCTGGAAACATCAGGGTTCGCGGGACTGAAGCTTTCTTT. Residues: CASSDSPGNIRVRGTEAFF.

In the case of this clonotype: One end of the junction fails to match germline, which may point to a read error. This chain uses TRBV12-3 or TRBV12-4 with TRBJ1-1; TRBD1 is a possible D gene (5 bases). CDR3 size: 13 residues. CDR3 region: CAGSNRIFTEAFF. Here the CDR3 DNA reads TGTGCCGGCAGTAACAGGATTTTTACTGAAGCTTTCTTT.

This clonotype has just a few counts. This sequence joins TRBV27 and TRBJ1-1, with a weak D call TRBD1 (6 bases). V dropped 6 bases and J dropped 5 bases, with 16 bases sitting between them. From germline, CDR1 is MNHEY and CDR2 SMNVEV (reference sequence). The CDR3 covers 14 residues. Here the CDR3 reads CASSGLGAGTEAFF. The CDR3 DNA is TGTGCCAGCAGCGGACTGGGGGCAGGGACTGAAGCTTTCTTT.

The V and J genes are TRBV12-3 or TRBV12-4 and TRBJ2-2, with 7 bases lining up with TRBD1. The CDR3 loop spans 15 amino acids. V lost 6 bases and J lost 3; bases outside the gene matches: 7. CDR3 in amino acids: CASRRQGLDTGELFF. The CDR3 DNA follows: TGTGCCAGCAGGAGACAGGGTTTAGACACCGGGGAGCTGTTTTTT.

The V and J genes are TRBV4-2 and TRBJ2-1, with D possibly matching TRBD1 (6 bases). V was trimmed by 3 bases and J by 13 bases, leaving 25 bases between them. Germline lookup yields CDR1 LGHNA and CDR2 YNFKEQ. The CDR3 runs to 16 residues. Here the CDR3 DNA reads TGTGCCAGCAGCCAGTACGGGACCAAAAAGGGGGAGACCCAGTTCTTC. It translates to CASSQYGTKKGETQFF.

Regarding this clonotype: Given a much more abundant clone one base away, this may be a read error. The chain is built from TRBV10-1 and TRBJ2-5; D not resolved. Matching the DNA end better, TRBJ2-1 makes the J call doubtful. This CDR3 has 14 residues. Germline V CDR1 and CDR2: WNHNN, SYGVQD (reference sequence). CDR3 sequence: CASSESSAEETQFF. The CDR3 bases are TGCGCCAGCAGTGAGTCTTCTGCGGAAGAGACCCAGTTCTTC.

V and J are TRBV7-2 and TRBJ1-2, with D possibly being TRBD1 (5 bases). Between the trimmed V and J ends, which lost 2 bases and 7 bases, there was a span of 11 bases. CDR1 is SGHTA, CDR2 FQGNSA, per germline. The CDR3 extends over 13 amino acids. CDR3 loop: CASSLWGYSGYTF. DNA of the CDR3: TGTGCCAGCAGCTTATGGGGGTATAGTGGCTACACCTTC.

The chain has TRBV5-1 and TRBJ1-1; weak D call: TRBD1 (5 bases). V was trimmed by 4 bases and J by 0 bases, leaving 16 bases between them. The CDR3 consists of 16 residues. In germline, CDR1 is SGHRS, CDR2 YFSETQ. The CDR3 reads CASSMDWGRMNTEAFF. The CDR3 bases are TGCGCCAGCAGCATGGATTGGGGCCGCATGAACACTGAAGCTTTCTTT.

As to this clonotype: This may be a read error, as it is one base from a much larger clone. The chain links TRBV5-6 to TRBJ2-3; D is undetermined. Germline V gene lookup returns CDR1 SGHDT and CDR2 YYEEEE. This CDR3 region has 14 residues. The CDR3 DNA sequence: TGTGCCGGCAGCTTGACGGAATACACAGATACGCAGTATTTT. Amino acids: CAGSLTEYTDTQYF.

The chain's CDR3 is CASTIGGSSTDTQYF. CDR3 DNA sequence: TGTGCCAGCACCATTGGCGGGTCTAGCACAGATACGCAGTATTTT. V and J are TRBV28 and TRBJ2-3, with D possibly TRBD2 on 5 matching bases. Per the germline V gene, CDR1 is MDHEN and CDR2 is SYDVKM. V was trimmed by 7 bases and J by 0 bases, leaving 14 bases between them. The CDR3 extends over 15 amino acids.

The table lists this clonotype with many counts. The rearrangement uses TRBV29-1 and TRBJ2-6, with D possibly TRBD1 on 5 matching bases. The CDR3 sequence is 13 residues long. V shed 4 bases and J shed 1 base, with 5 bases lying between them. The germline V gene encodes CDR1 SQVTM and CDR2 ANQGSEA. CDR3 residues: CSVGQSGANVLTF. The CDR3 nucleotides read TGCAGCGTTGGACAGTCTGGGGCCAACGTCCTGACTTTC.

The CDR3 nucleotides are TGCAGTGCTAGAAACAGGGTGAGTGAGCAGTACTTC. Its protein product is CSARNRVSEQYF. The V gene is TRBV20-1, the J gene TRBJ2-5; the D gene is possibly TRBD1 (6 bases). The germline V gene encodes CDR1 DFQATT and CDR2 SNEGSKA (reference sequence). The CDR3 consists of 12 residues. Trimming shortened V by 2 bases and J by 11 bases, and 15 bases separated the two germline ends.

The chain joins TRBV28 to TRBJ2-7, with 8 bases identical to TRBD2. CDR1 is MDHEN and CDR2 is SYDVKM in the germline V gene. V shed 8 bases and J 3 bases; nucleotides not matched to a gene: 6. The length of the CDR3 is 13 residues. The CDR3 here is CASGETSVYEQYF. CDR3 nucleotides: TGTGCCAGCGGGGAGACTAGCGTCTACGAGCAGTACTTC.

J is TRBJ2-7 and V is TRBV27, with TRBD2 identical over 10 bases. The germline CDR1 and CDR2 sequences are MNHEY and SMNVEV (reference sequence). This CDR3 region has 16 residues. The V segment lost 2 bases and the J segment 2 bases; nucleotides outside the gene matches: 6. Here the CDR3 reads CASSLGSSGRAYEQYF. In nucleotides, the CDR3 is TGTGCCAGCAGTTTAGGTTCTAGCGGGAGAGCCTACGAGCAGTACTTC.

The V gene is TRBV5-1, the J gene TRBJ2-3, with D unresolved. V was shortened by 4 bases and J by 3 bases, with 12 bases between the two germline ends. CDR1 is SGHRS and CDR2 is YFSETQ in the germline V gene. The CDR3 totals 14 residues. The CDR3 sequence is CASSVESGTDTQYF. The CDR3 DNA is TGCGCCAGCAGCGTGGAGAGTGGGACAGATACGCAGTATTTT.

This chain joins TRBV5-1 and TRBJ2-7; 8 bases match TRBD2. The CDR3 is 12 amino acids. Germline V gene sequence: CDR1 SGHRS, CDR2 YFSETQ. Trimming took 10 bases from V and 3 from J; bases not matched to a gene: 6. The CDR3 sequence: CASRGDNYEQYF. The CDR3 region has the DNA TGCGCCTCGCGGGGGGACAACTACGAGCAGTACTTC.

There are a few counts of this clonotype. V and J are TRBV5-1 and TRBJ1-2; unclear D gene. The CDR3 spans 15 residues. V gave up 4 bases and J gave up 6 bases, with 19 bases separating them. In germline, CDR1 is SGHRS, CDR2 YFSETQ. The CDR3: CASSPDAMTFDGYTF. The CDR3 DNA reads TGCGCCAGCAGCCCGGACGCTATGACCTTTGATGGCTACACCTTC.

Turning to this clonotype: A much larger clone sits a single nucleotide away, making a read error possible. The chain couples TRBV4-3 to TRBJ2-4; TRBD1 matches 8 bases. The end of the DNA aligns better with TRBJ2-7, so the J call may be wrong. Germline loops: CDR1 LGHNA, CDR2 YSLEER. The CDR3 contains 18 residues. CDR3 loop: CASSQERERGDRSYEQYF. The CDR3 region has the DNA TGCGCCAGCAGCCAAGAAAGGGAAAGGGGGGACAGGTCCTACGAGCAGTACTTC.

This clonotype was seen many times. This chain uses TRBV29-1 with TRBJ2-7, with D possibly TRBD1 on 5 matching bases. The CDR3 totals 17 residues. Germline CDR1 SQVTM, CDR2 ANQGSEA. Trimming removed 1 base at V and 2 bases at J, with 21 bases between. The CDR3 loop is CSVEGQGLDGLTYEQYF. CDR3 in DNA: TGCAGCGTTGAAGGTCAGGGCCTGGATGGATTGACCTACGAGCAGTACTTC.

There are many counts of this clonotype. This sequence joins TRBV4-3 and TRBJ2-1; no clear D. The CDR3 is 14 amino acids. Germline-derived CDR1 and CDR2 are LGHNA and YSLEER. V was clipped by 4 bases and J by 6 bases, with 13 bases between them. The chain's CDR3 is CASSPGWVSNEQFF. In DNA, the CDR3 is TGCGCCAGCAGCCCCGGTTGGGTAAGCAATGAGCAGTTCTTC.

The rearrangement links TRBV20-1 to TRBJ2-1; D could derive from TRBD1 or TRBD2 (6 bases each). The V end was cut by 3 bases, the J end by 6 bases, with 12 bases between. Germline CDR1 and CDR2: DFQATT and SNEGSKA (reference sequence). This CDR3 is built from 13 residues. The CDR3 spells CSASGGPVNEQFF. The CDR3 DNA reads TGCAGTGCTAGCGGGGGCCCTGTCAATGAGCAGTTCTTC.

This clonotype was recorded at least ten times. CDR3 loop: CSAGEGALQETQYF. The CDR3 nucleotides read TGCAGTGCCGGTGAAGGGGCTCTCCAAGAGACCCAGTACTTC. The rearrangement uses TRBV20-1 and TRBJ2-5; D might be TRBD1 (5 bases). Per the germline V gene, CDR1 is DFQATT and CDR2 is SNEGSKA (reference sequence). CDR3 size: 14 residues. Trimming took off 6 bases at V and 1 base at J, with 15 bases between the two ends.

Regarding this clonotype: The junction does not match germline at one end; this may be a read error. The chain uses TRBV20-1 and TRBJ2-5; D is uncertain. Germline V CDR1 and CDR2: DFQATT, SNEGSKA (reference sequence). The CDR3 contains 12 residues. Here the CDR3 reads CGAKVRHNEQYF. The CDR3 DNA reads TGCGGTGCTAAGGTTAGACACAATGAGCAGTACTTC.

Points on this clonotype: The junction does not match germline at one end; this may be a read error. The rearrangement joins TRBV3-1 to TRBJ2-6; D may match TRBD1 or TRBD2 (5 bases each). The germline CDR1 and CDR2 sequences are LGHDT and YNNKEL (reference sequence). The CDR3 has 17 amino acids. The chain's CDR3 is CASSQDQRGSGANALTF. CDR3 coding DNA: TGTGCCAGCAGCCAAGATCAACGGGGTTCTGGGGCCAACGCCCTGACTTTC.

The chain joins TRBV4-3 to TRBJ2-1; D may be TRBD1 (6 bases). V lost 0 bases, J lost 3 bases, and 12 bases lay in between. This CDR3 has 16 residues. CDR1 LGHNA and CDR2 YSLEER come from the germline V gene. The CDR3 protein is CASSQDLGARYNEQFF. CDR3 nucleotides: TGCGCCAGCAGCCAAGACTTGGGGGCCCGCTACAATGAGCAGTTCTTC.

In regard to this clonotype: The junction differs from germline at one of its ends, possibly a read error. The chain links TRBV5-5 to TRBJ2-3; D may be TRBD1 (6 bases). Germline CDR1 and CDR2: SGHKS and YYEKEE (reference sequence). There are 15 residues in the CDR3. In DNA, the CDR3 is TGTGCCAGCAGCTTAACAGGGCGTACCACAGATACGCGGTATTTT. The encoded protein is CASSLTGRTTDTRYF.